This passage covers 18 T cell receptor beta chains from one sample sequenced in a study of beta chain features in type 1 diabetes. cDNA synthesis used the whole RNA isolate, giving expressed TCRB sequences. Produced via immunoSEQ multiplex PCR; TCRdb's table is partial and in-frame only. The table lists 130,000 to 150,000 clones, less than 11% of them singletons. Sequenced input: naive CD4+ T cells from blood. These receptors were collected from a young man in good health.

This clone occurred many times. The genes are TRBV7-9 and TRBJ2-7, with D possibly being TRBD1 (6 bases). Germline CDR1 is SEHNR and CDR2 is FQNEAQ (reference sequence). Deletions cut 6 bases from V and 5 bases from J, with 14 bases between. The CDR3 has 13 amino acids. As DNA, the CDR3 is TGTGCCAGCAGTTTCGGACAGTCCCACGAGCAGTACTTC. Its translation is CASSFGQSHEQYF.

The rearrangement uses TRBV11-3 and TRBJ1-4; D uncertain. Trimming took 2 bases from V and 7 from J, leaving 5 bases between them. This CDR3 region has 12 residues. Per the germline V gene, CDR1 is SGHNT and CDR2 is YENEEA. The DNA of the CDR3 is TGTGCCAGCAGCTTACCGCGTGAAAAACTGTTTTTT. Encoded protein: CASSLPREKLFF.

The rearrangement uses TRBV7-9 and TRBJ2-5, with 10 bases that match TRBD2. The CDR3 loop spans 16 amino acids. From germline, CDR1 is SEHNR and CDR2 FQNEAQ (reference sequence). V shed 7 bases, J shed 4 bases, and the junction held 12 bases outside the gene matches. The CDR3 DNA reads as TGTGCCAGCACTCTCACGGCGGCTAGCGGGGGAGAGACCCAGTACTTC. Its translation: CASTLTAASGGETQYF.

The chain links TRBV9 to TRBJ1-4; 8 bases are shared with TRBD1. From germline, CDR1 is SGDLS and CDR2 YYNGEE. The V segment lost 3 bases and the J segment 8 bases; nucleotides outside the gene matches: 6. The CDR3 is 14 amino acids. CDR3 loop: CASSAQGAGEKLFF. CDR3 bases: TGTGCCAGCAGCGCTCAGGGGGCGGGCGAAAAACTGTTTTTT.

This chain joins TRBV9 and TRBJ2-5; the match to TRBD2 covers 8 bases. V shed 3 bases, J shed 5 bases, and the junction held 6 bases outside the gene matches. This CDR3 comprises 14 residues. Germline V lookup: CDR1 SGDLS, CDR2 YYNGEE. The CDR3 sequence is CASSATGGGETQYF. The DNA of the CDR3 is TGTGCCAGCAGCGCTACCGGGGGGGGCGAGACCCAGTACTTC. The full variable domain, in which reference TRBV9 and TRBJ2-5 provide the parts outside the CDR3, is DSGVTQTPKHLITATGQRVTLRCSPRSGDLSVYWYQQSLDQGLQFLIQYYNGEERAKGNILERFSAQQFPDLHSELNLSSLELGDSALYFCASSATGGGETQYFGPGTRLLVL.

This clone came up a few times. The rearrangement joins TRBV11-1 to TRBJ1-6, with D tentatively TRBD1 (5 bases). V was cut by 4 bases and J by 10 bases, with 8 bases left in between. The germline V gene has CDR1 SGHAT and CDR2 FQDESV (reference sequence). This CDR3 is 12 amino acids long. The CDR3 DNA reads TGTGCCAGCAGCTCGGGGGAGTCACCCCTCCACTTT. Amino acids: CASSSGESPLHF.

V is TRBV6-5 and J is TRBJ1-6; D not resolved. CDR3 length: 13 residues. Germline CDR1 and CDR2: MNHEY and SVGAGI. V was trimmed by 2 bases and J by 10 bases, leaving 9 bases between them. CDR3 bases: TGTGCCAGCAGTTACGGACTTTCCTCACCCCTCCACTTT. Translation gives CASSYGLSSPLHF.

This clone has more than one count but fewer than ten. The chain employs TRBV18 and TRBJ2-2, with TRBD1 as a possible D gene (6 bases). V gave up 5 bases and J gave up 4 bases, with 14 bases separating them. This CDR3 spans 15 amino acids. Germline V lookup: CDR1 KGHSH, CDR2 LQKENI. As DNA, the CDR3 is TGTGCCAGCTCAGAACAGGGCACCTCCACCGGGGAGCTGTTTTTT. Protein sequence: CASSEQGTSTGELFF.

The sample holds a few counts of this clone. The gene calls are TRBV18 and TRBJ2-5; TRBD2 matches 11 bases. V trimming: 5 bases; J trimming: 1 base; junction bases outside the gene matches: 3. This CDR3 has 15 amino acids. Germline V gives CDR1 KGHSH, CDR2 LQKENI. Written as DNA, the CDR3 is TGTGCCAGCTCAACCGGACTAGCGGGCCAAGAGACCCAGTACTTC. Protein sequence: CASSTGLAGQETQYF.

Notes on this clone: One junction end disagrees with the germline gene, perhaps due to a read error. CDR3 sequence: CATSGTSDTEAFF. CDR3 nucleotides: TGTGCCACCTCAGGAACGAGCGACACTGAAGCTTTCTTT. This rearrangement joins TRBV18 to TRBJ1-1; D gene ambiguous. This CDR3 has 13 amino acids. Germline values: CDR1 KGHSH, CDR2 LQKENI.

The DNA of the CDR3 is TGTGCCAGCAGCTTACTACAGGGGGTTGGTGAAAAACTGTTTTTT. It is translated as CASSLLQGVGEKLFF. The chain employs TRBV7-2 and TRBJ1-4, with TRBD1 matching 8 bases. The CDR3 loop spans 15 amino acids. With 2 bases clipped from V and 7 bases from J, the junction kept 6 bases outside the gene matches. Germline V gives CDR1 SGHTA, CDR2 FQGNSA. The full variable domain, its missing parts supplied by reference TRBV7-2 and TRBJ1-4, is GAGVSQSPSNKVTEKGKDVELRCDPISGHTALYWYRQSLGQGLEFLIYFQGNSAPDKSGLPSDRFSAERTGGSVSTLTIQRTQQEDSAVYLCASSLLQGVGEKLFFGSGTQLSVL.

This clone was detected only a few times. The rearrangement joins TRBV6-1 to TRBJ2-4; no clear D gene. Germline assignment: CDR1 MNHNS and CDR2 SASEGT. The germline V and J ends were trimmed by 4 bases and 5 bases, with 18 bases remaining between them. CDR3 length: 16 residues. DNA of the CDR3: TGTGCCAGCAGTGCCCCTAACTCCGGCGGCCAAAACATTCAGTACTTC. This translates into CASSAPNSGGQNIQYF.

The chain combines TRBV5-4 with TRBJ2-3; 9 bases fit TRBD1. The length of the CDR3 is 14 residues. The V gene end was trimmed by 1 base and the J gene end by 5 bases; junction bases not matched to a gene: 2. In germline, CDR1 is SGHNT, CDR2 YYREEE (reference sequence). This CDR3 reads CASSLKDRGDTQYF. The DNA for the CDR3 is TGTGCCAGCAGCTTGAAGGACAGGGGAGATACGCAGTATTTT.

The CDR3 loop is CSVDDTGTDTQYF. The CDR3 DNA reads TGCAGCGTTGATGATACTGGCACAGATACGCAGTATTTT. The V and J genes are TRBV29-1 and TRBJ2-3; D is unresolved. The CDR3 consists of 13 residues. The V gene's germline CDR1 is SQVTM and CDR2 ANQGSEA. V dropped 3 bases and J dropped 1 base, with 8 bases sitting between them.

This clone has only one observation. The rearrangement joins TRBV9 to TRBJ2-1; 13 nucleotides align to TRBD2. Looked up from germline, CDR1 is SGDLS and CDR2 is YYNGEE. J lost 5 bases, V lost 3 bases, and 2 bases had no gene match. This CDR3 spans 15 amino acids. This chain's CDR3 is CASSELAGGNNEQFF. CDR3 nucleotide sequence: TGTGCCAGCAGCGAACTAGCGGGGGGGAACAATGAGCAGTTCTTC.

The chain combines TRBV10-3 with TRBJ2-5; perhaps TRBD2 as D (7 bases). The V gene lost 6 bases and the J gene lost 2 bases, with 10 bases spanning the gap. There are 13 residues in the CDR3. Germline V lookup: CDR1 ENHRY, CDR2 SYGVKD. CDR3 loop: CAIREGGQETQYF. For the CDR3, the DNA is TGTGCCATCAGGGAGGGGGGGCAAGAGACCCAGTACTTC.

This chain links TRBV9 with TRBJ2-5; 9 nucleotides agree with TRBD2. The CDR3 covers 14 residues. With V trimmed by 3 bases and J by 5 bases, 5 bases remained unmatched. Germline V gene sequence: CDR1 SGDLS, CDR2 YYNGEE. CDR3 coding DNA: TGTGCCAGCAGCGCGGGACTAGCAGGCGAGACCCAGTACTTC. Its protein is CASSAGLAGETQYF.

The rearrangement joins TRBV5-1 to TRBJ2-7; TRBD1 aligns across 9 bases. CDR1 is SGHRS, CDR2 YFSETQ, per germline. The V gene end was trimmed by 0 bases and the J gene end by 6 bases; junction bases not matched to a gene: 7. The CDR3 spans 15 residues. CDR3 amino acids: CASSLGGTGPAEQYF. The CDR3 nucleotides are TGCGCCAGCAGCTTGGGAGGGACAGGGCCGGCCGAGCAGTACTTC.